This TCR beta chain emerged from a study of T-cell memory formation after mild COVID-19 (dated by TCRdb to about 2021). For the wider study: TCR sequence clusters from the two donors were largely donor specific. In two donors, T-cell clones that expanded and contracted after mild COVID-19 were followed by sequencing TCRalpha and TCRbeta repertoires longitudinally. Two young, previously healthy adult volunteers made up the cohort, one male and one female. Paper-wide results and their limitations: SARS-CoV-2 specificity was not confirmed for the second-wave clones peaking on day 37. Contracting CD4+ clones were found mainly in CM and EM memory subsets, while CD8+ clones were enriched in EMRA. Some responding clones were found in pre-infection memory, which suggests that pre-existing cross-reactive memory T cells took part in the SARS-CoV-2 response. Balanced CD4/CD8 phenotypes were observed for clones contracting from day 15 to 85, whereas a bias towards CD4+ was observed for a second wave of clones expanding from day 15 to 37. Only two mild cases were covered by the study, and larger cohorts that include severe cases with pre-infection samples were considered necessary.

Ficoll-Paque density gradient centrifugation was the method used to isolate PBMCs. Details on this clonotype: Its antigen is currently not known. No clone much larger than this one lies a single base away; base qualities are absent.

The germline V end is reduced by 6 bases and the J end by 0 bases; junction bases left unmatched: 7. The CDR3 contains 15 residues, cysteine and phenylalanine counted. CDR3 DNA is the only sequence kept; it has 45 bases, read in frame from the first base. CDR1 is given as SQVTM and CDR2 as ANQGSEA, both from the germline V gene. The data were produced on an Illumina NovaSeq 6000. TCRalpha and TCRbeta cDNA libraries were built by 5'RACE with constant-segment primers, adding sample barcodes and unique molecular identifiers. Trizol reagent was used to extract RNA from every sample. Libraries were amplified in two PCR steps, with a second sample barcode and Illumina TruSeq adapters added in the second step. Sequencing of libraries was performed on an Illumina NovaSeq with 2 x 150 bp paired-end reads. For the original study's pipeline: Demultiplexing of reads and collapsing into UMI-guided consensus sequences were performed with migec v1.2.7. Using mixcr v2.1.11, UMI consensuses were aligned to TRA and TRB V and J templates and then assembled into clonotypes. Clonotypes were classified as expanded or contracted when called significant by both edgeR and NoisET, with noise models trained on biological replicates. For edgeR calls, the thresholds were a false discovery rate-adjusted p below 0.01 and a log2 fold-change of 1. PCA with hierarchical clustering of max-normalized trajectories of the 1000 most abundant clonotypes was used as exploratory dynamics analysis. Separately sequenced CD4+ and CD8+ repertoires were used to assign a CD4 or CD8 phenotype to each responding clone. Using fastp trimming at Q25 and MiXCR clonotype assembly, TCRdb reanalyzed the public sequencing data and kept in-frame beta chains. Each CDR3 protein appears once, grouped with its most common genes and DNA. TCRdb assigned the V and J calls; the authors' analysis was not used. For this sample the table gives under 35,000 distinct CDR3 sequences, of which roughly 20% were detected only once. Jointly, the top ten make up more than 1.5% of the sample.

The clonotype originates from an adult who had mild COVID-19 (a few samples of this study predate the infection). The sample titles of this study are shuffled in the database, so cell type and time point are left out. The chain employs TRBV29-1 and TRBJ1-2, with 10 central nucleotides matching TRBD1. Material: PBMCs or a T cell subset sorted from them (not recorded which). CDR3 protein: CSVPGQGTSNYGYTF. In nucleotides, the sequence is TGCAGCGTGCCGGGACAGGGGACCTCTAACTATGGCTACACCTTC.